Below, one T cell receptor (beta chain) is given with its context. This entry belongs to a study of CD8 T cells in Susac syndrome. Random hexamers served to reverse transcribe roughly 0.5 to 1 ug RNA. Using its own MiXCR run on the immunoSEQ multiplex PCR reads, TCRdb lists one record per CDR3 protein. This table has around 300,000 distinct CDR3 sequences, about 91% appearing once. V was cut by 4 bases and J by 3 bases, with 13 bases left in between. This CDR3 is built from 14 residues. Germline values: CDR1 SGDLS, CDR2 YYNGEE. The authors sequenced TCR beta from blood CD8+ and CD4+ T cells. Both CD4+ and CD8+ T cells were negatively isolated, and TEMRA cells underwent FACS enrichment.

This clonotype was obtained from a human donor with multiple sclerosis. J is TRBJ2-5 and V is TRBV9; tentatively, D is TRBD2 (6 bases). Sequenced material: CD4+ T cells from PBMCs. CDR3 nucleotides: TGTGCCAGCAGCTTTACCGGGACTGAAGAGACCCAGTACTTC. It codes for CASSFTGTEETQYF.